This TCR beta chain was obtained from a study of cytomegalovirus exposure and HLA in healthy donors. The study ran its PCR with 60 Vbeta and 13 Jbeta primers. TCRdb keeps only in-frame clones here, not all; method: immunoSEQ multiplex PCR. Of roughly 190,000 clones listed, 65% to 85% were seen once; the top ten hold less than 2%. CDR3 size: 14 residues. CDR1 is SGHRS and CDR2 is YFSETQ in the germline V gene. Trimming pared 0 bases from V and 3 bases from J, leaving 9 bases between. The chain employs TRBV5-1 and TRBJ1-2, with D unclear. The sequenced sample was PBMCs. This receptor was identified in a woman younger than 30 in good health and CMV-seronegative. CDR3 coding DNA: TGCGCCAGCAGCTTGGGGTCCCGGGACTATGGCTACACCTTC. Its translation: CASSLGSRDYGYTF.